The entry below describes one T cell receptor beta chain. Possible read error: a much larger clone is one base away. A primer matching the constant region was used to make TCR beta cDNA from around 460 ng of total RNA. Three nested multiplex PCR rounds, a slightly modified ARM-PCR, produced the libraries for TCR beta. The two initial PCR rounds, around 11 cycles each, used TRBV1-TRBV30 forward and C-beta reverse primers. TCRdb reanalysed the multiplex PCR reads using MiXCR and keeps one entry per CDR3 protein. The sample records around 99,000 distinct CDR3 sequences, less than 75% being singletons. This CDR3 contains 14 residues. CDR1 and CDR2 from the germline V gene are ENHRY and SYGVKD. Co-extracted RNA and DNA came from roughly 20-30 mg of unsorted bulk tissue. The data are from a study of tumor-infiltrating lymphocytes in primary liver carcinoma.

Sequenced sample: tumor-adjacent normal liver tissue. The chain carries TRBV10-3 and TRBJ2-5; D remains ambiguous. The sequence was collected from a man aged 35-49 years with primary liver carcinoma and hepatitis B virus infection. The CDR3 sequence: CAIGDGGGQETQYF. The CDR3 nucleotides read TGTGCCATCGGTGATGGCGGCGGACAAGAGACCCAGTACTTC.